This T cell receptor (beta chain) was sequenced for a study of blood T cell repertoires in COVID-19. Clones were sequenced by immunoSEQ multiplex PCR, and TCRdb holds only the in-frame ones, with some missing. Here the sample spans about 310,000 clones, more than 75% being singletons. This CDR3 region has 15 residues. V trimming: 5 bases; J trimming: 7 bases; junction bases outside the gene matches: 12. The germline gives CDR1 KGHSH, CDR2 LQKENI. The rearrangement joins TRBV18 to TRBJ1-1; 8 positions agree with TRBD1. This receptor was taken from a man aged 45-65 years with active or convalescent COVID-19. Sequences were obtained from peripheral blood. The CDR3 sequence is CASSSGQGRINEAFF. The DNA for the CDR3 is TGTGCCAGCTCATCAGGACAGGGAAGAATAAATGAAGCTTTCTTT.